A single sample is the source of the 15 T cell receptor beta chains below, sequenced in a study of radiation and T cells in renal cell carcinoma. Time point here: blood 4 weeks post-SBRT, at nephrectomy. Specified treatment: 15 Gy SBRT to primary tumor, nephrectomy 4 weeks later. Sequenced by immunoSEQ multiplex PCR; TCRdb stores in-frame clones only, minus some. The repertoire consists of about 100,000 clones, with 80% to 90% occurring once and the leading ten covering 7.2%. The sample consisted of blood, taken from a patient whose treatment included radiotherapy and nephrectomy. Source of these receptors: a man in his 60s with renal cell carcinoma.

V is TRBV28 and J is TRBJ2-7; 7 bases match TRBD1. The CDR3 runs to 15 residues. Germline V gene sequence: CDR1 MDHEN, CDR2 SYDVKM. Germline trimming cut 6 bases from V and 3 bases from J; bases unmatched to any gene: 11. The CDR3 spells CASRGAGGPLYEQYF. The CDR3 DNA follows: TGTGCCAGCAGGGGGGCAGGGGGACCACTCTACGAGCAGTACTTC.

The chain employs TRBV6-1 and TRBJ1-2, with D maybe TRBD1 (5 bases). The CDR3 runs to 13 residues. Trimming took off 11 bases at V and 4 bases at J, with 17 bases between the two ends. CDR1 and CDR2 from the germline V gene are MNHNS and SASEGT. CDR3 protein: CAADSGTRYGYTF. The CDR3 nucleotides are TGTGCCGCCGATTCCGGGACCCGCTATGGCTACACCTTC.

This clone was counted only a few times. The rearrangement joins TRBV18 to TRBJ1-1, with D possibly being TRBD1 (5 bases). This CDR3 contains 14 residues. The germline V gene has CDR1 KGHSH and CDR2 LQKENI. Trimming removed 3 bases from V and 1 base from J, with 9 bases in between. In DNA, the CDR3 is TGTGCCAGCTCACCGGTCGGACAGAACACTGAAGCTTTCTTT. As protein: CASSPVGQNTEAFF.

This clone was recorded a few times. A read error may produce the germline difference seen at one junction end. The V call is TRBV7-9, the J call TRBJ2-3, with D possibly TRBD2 on 5 matching bases. CDR3 length: 13 residues. Germline lookup yields CDR1 SEHNR and CDR2 FQNEAQ (reference sequence). The CDR3 nucleotides read TGTGCCAGCAGCCTAGCCCTCACAGATACGCAGTATTTT. Translation gives CASSLALTDTQYF.

This sequence joins TRBV4-2 and TRBJ1-3; D is unclear. Germline-derived CDR1 and CDR2 are LGHNA and YNFKEQ. The CDR3 spans 15 residues. The V end was cut by 1 base, the J end by 0 bases, with 7 bases between. The CDR3: CASSQVSYSGNTIYF. The CDR3 nucleotides are TGTGCCAGCAGCCAAGTCAGCTACTCTGGAAACACCATATATTTT.

This chain uses TRBV28 with TRBJ2-2, with D possibly being TRBD2 (6 bases). The CDR3 consists of 14 residues. Germline V gives CDR1 MDHEN, CDR2 SYDVKM. The V end lost 7 bases, the J end lost 7 bases, and 16 bases lay between the germline ends. The CDR3 DNA follows: TGTGCCAGCAATTCTCCGGGGAGGTTCGGGGAGCTGTTTTTT. Its translation: CASNSPGRFGELFF. Full variable domain (outside the CDR3, taken from reference TRBV28 and TRBJ2-2): DVKVTQSSRYLVKRTGEKVFLECVQDMDHENMFWYRQDPGLGLRLIYFSYDVKMKEKGDIPEGYSVSREKKERFSLILESASTNQTSMYLCASNSPGRFGELFFGEGSRLTVL.

This rearrangement joins TRBV27 to TRBJ1-2; D is undetermined. V dropped 5 bases and J dropped 3 bases, with 16 bases sitting between them. Germline V CDR1 and CDR2: MNHEY, SMNVEV (reference sequence). This CDR3 has 15 amino acids. The CDR3 DNA follows: TGTGCCAGCAGTCTTGGAACGGGTGGGGACTATGGCTACACCTTC. This encodes CASSLGTGGDYGYTF.

The J gene is TRBJ2-7, the V gene TRBV28; possibly TRBD1 for D (6 bases). This CDR3 contains 15 residues. In germline, CDR1 is MDHEN, CDR2 SYDVKM. Trimming removed 10 bases from V and 0 bases from J, with 19 bases in between. CDR3 in DNA: TGTGCCACCATCCCCCAGGGGATGTCCTCCTACGAGCAGTACTTC. It yields the protein CATIPQGMSSYEQYF.

As to this clone: Other DNA sequences within the sample encode an identical CDR3. The chain couples TRBV5-1 to TRBJ2-5; D is undetermined. The V end lost 1 base, the J end lost 2 bases, and 3 bases lay between the germline ends. CDR1 and CDR2 (germline): SGHRS, YFSETQ. The CDR3 sequence is 12 residues long. The CDR3 bases are TGCGCCAGCAGCTTGAATCAAGAGACCCAGTACTTC. Translated: CASSLNQETQYF. Combining the CDR3 with reference TRBV5-1 and TRBJ2-5 gives the whole variable domain KAGVTQTPRYLIKTRGQQVTLSCSPISGHRSVSWYQQTPGQGLQFLFEYFSETQRNKGNFPGRFSGRQFSNSRSEMNVSTLELGDSALYLCASSLNQETQYFGPGTRLLVL.

V and J are TRBV18 and TRBJ1-4; the match to TRBD1 covers 8 bases. CDR3 length: 16 residues. Germline-derived CDR1 and CDR2 are KGHSH and LQKENI. V shed 3 bases and J 2 bases; nucleotides not matched to a gene: 5. CDR3 coding DNA: TGTGCCAGCTCACCTTTCCCAGGGGGCACTAATGAAAAACTGTTTTTT. Translating gives CASSPFPGGTNEKLFF.

V usage is TRBV6-1 and J usage is TRBJ2-7; 14 nucleotides align to TRBD2. This CDR3 has 14 amino acids. Per the germline V gene, CDR1 is MNHNS and CDR2 is SASEGT. After removal of 8 bases from V and 5 bases from J, the junction contained 5 bases not matched to a gene. The CDR3 region has the DNA TGTGCCAGCGCAGGACTAGCGGGAGGTGACGAGCAGTACTTC. Amino acid sequence: CASAGLAGGDEQYF.

This chain uses TRBV4-1 with TRBJ1-1; D remains ambiguous. Trimming pared 0 bases from V and 0 bases from J, leaving 11 bases between. CDR3 length equals 16 residues. The germline gives CDR1 MGHRA, CDR2 YSYEKL. This chain's CDR3 is CASSQDQLILNTEAFF. The CDR3, as DNA: TGCGCCAGCAGCCAAGATCAGCTGATCTTGAACACTGAAGCTTTCTTT.

In its sample, this clone was seen once. The J gene is TRBJ1-4, the V gene TRBV2; D remains ambiguous. CDR1 is SNHLY, CDR2 FYNNEI, per germline. V lost 5 bases to trimming and J lost 0 bases, with 13 bases between them. The CDR3 extends over 16 amino acids. The CDR3 DNA reads TGTGCCAGCAGTCCTGGACCGCTGGCAACTAATGAAAAACTGTTTTTT. This gives the protein CASSPGPLATNEKLFF.

This chain joins TRBV2 and TRBJ1-1, with unresolved D. Trimming cost V 6 bases and J 2 bases, with 7 bases left between them. The CDR3 contains 12 residues. CDR1 and CDR2 (germline): SNHLY, FYNNEI. CDR3 sequence: CASSARNTEAFF. The CDR3 DNA reads TGTGCCAGCAGCGCTCGTAACACTGAAGCTTTCTTT.

J is TRBJ2-5 and V is TRBV19, with D possibly matching TRBD2 (6 bases). V shed 7 bases and J shed 5 bases, with 20 bases lying between them. CDR3 size: 15 residues. Germline V gives CDR1 LNHDA, CDR2 SQIVND (reference sequence). The DNA of the CDR3 is TGTGCCAGTACCAATTCAGGAGGGAGAGGGGAGACCCAGTACTTC. As protein: CASTNSGGRGETQYF.